These T cell receptor beta chains were read from a single sample in a study of shared clonotypes between healthy human individuals. The data were produced by immunoSEQ multiplex PCR, yet TCRdb's version contains in-frame clones alone and is incomplete. The repertoire consists of approximately 650,000 clones, with 95% occurring once and the leading ten covering approximately 0.1%. Sequencing was done on a sample of naive CD8+ T cells sorted from blood. All receptors come from a woman aged 30 to 39 in good health. The CDR3 runs from the conserved cysteine through the conserved F or W. D genes are given only for firm matches. The listing skips clone size in some rows; elsewhere it reads once, few, many or a size class.

clone size: -; V gene: TRBV13; D gene: -; J gene: TRBJ2-7; CDR3 length: 14; CDR3 protein: CASSLGSSSYEQYF; CDR3 DNA: TGTGCCAGCAGCTTAGGATCAAGCTCCTACGAGCAGTACTTC
clone size: -; V gene: TRBV5-4; D gene: -; J gene: TRBJ2-1; CDR3 length: 8; CDR3 protein: CASTGQFF; CDR3 DNA: TGTGCCAGCACTGGGCAGTTCTTC
clone size: once; V gene: TRBV25-1; D gene: -; J gene: TRBJ2-7; CDR3 length: 12; CDR3 protein: CASRLSGYEQYF; CDR3 DNA: TGTGCCAGCAGGCTCTCAGGGTACGAGCAGTACTTC
clone size: once; V gene: TRBV27; D gene: TRBD2; J gene: TRBJ2-7; CDR3 length: 11; CDR3 protein: CATGGGYEQYF; CDR3 DNA: TGTGCCACTGGGGGGGGCTACGAGCAGTACTTC
clone size: -; V gene: TRBV7-6; D gene: -; J gene: TRBJ2-7; CDR3 length: 15; CDR3 protein: CASSLGGPPGDEQYF; CDR3 DNA: TGTGCCAGCAGCTTAGGGGGTCCCCCGGGCGACGAGCAGTACTTC
clone size: -; V gene: TRBV27; D gene: -; J gene: TRBJ2-7; CDR3 length: 14; CDR3 protein: CASSFSGAVNEQYF; CDR3 DNA: TGTGCCAGCAGTTTTTCGGGGGCGGTCAACGAGCAGTACTTC
clone size: -; V gene: TRBV30; D gene: TRBD1; J gene: TRBJ2-7; CDR3 length: 14; CDR3 protein: CAWRSRDSSYEQYF; CDR3 DNA: TGTGCCTGGAGATCCCGGGACAGCTCCTACGAGCAGTACTTC
clone size: once; V gene: TRBV28; D gene: -; J gene: TRBJ2-3; CDR3 length: 14; CDR3 protein: CASSFPAGTDTQYF; CDR3 DNA: TGTGCCAGCAGTTTCCCCGCGGGCACAGATACGCAGTATTTT
clone size: -; V gene: TRBV11-3; D gene: -; J gene: TRBJ2-3; CDR3 length: 17; CDR3 protein: CASSLGLAGPSTDTQYF; CDR3 DNA: TGTGCCAGCAGCTTAGGTCTTGCGGGGCCTAGCACAGATACGCAGTATTTT
clone size: -; V gene: TRBV28; D gene: -; J gene: TRBJ1-5; CDR3 length: 14; CDR3 protein: CASSLYGAVQPQHF; CDR3 DNA: TGTGCCAGCAGTTTATACGGGGCTGTTCAGCCCCAGCATTTT
clone size: -; V gene: TRBV4-1; D gene: -; J gene: TRBJ2-5; CDR3 length: 14; CDR3 protein: CASSQVGSHETQYF; CDR3 DNA: TGCGCCAGCAGCCAAGTCGGAAGTCACGAGACCCAGTACTTC
clone size: -; V gene: TRBV7-3; D gene: -; J gene: TRBJ2-2; CDR3 length: 18; CDR3 protein: CASSLTHRSIANTGELFF; CDR3 DNA: TGTGCCAGCAGCTTAACACACAGGAGTATCGCGAACACCGGGGAGCTGTTTTTT
clone size: -; V gene: TRBV9; D gene: TRBD1; J gene: TRBJ1-2; CDR3 length: 15; CDR3 protein: CASSVEDRGIYGYTF; CDR3 DNA: TGTGCCAGCAGCGTAGAAGACAGGGGGATCTATGGCTACACCTTC
clone size: -; V gene: TRBV19; D gene: -; J gene: TRBJ1-2; CDR3 length: 16; CDR3 protein: CASSIALYPPDYGYTF; CDR3 DNA: TGTGCCAGTAGTATAGCCTTGTATCCTCCCGACTATGGCTACACCTTC
clone size: -; V gene: TRBV19; D gene: -; J gene: TRBJ2-3; CDR3 length: 16; CDR3 protein: CASSSERRTSTDTQYF; CDR3 DNA: TGTGCCAGTAGTTCAGAAAGACGGACTAGCACAGATACGCAGTATTTT
clone size: -; V gene: TRBV28; D gene: -; J gene: TRBJ2-5; CDR3 length: 11; CDR3 protein: CASESEETQYF; CDR3 DNA: TGTGCCTCCGAGAGTGAAGAGACCCAGTACTTC
clone size: -; V gene: TRBV5-4; D gene: -; J gene: TRBJ1-2; CDR3 length: 17; CDR3 protein: CASSPWGQGKANYGYTF; CDR3 DNA: TGTGCCAGCAGCCCCTGGGGGCAGGGGAAAGCTAACTATGGCTACACCTTC
clone size: -; V gene: TRBV19; D gene: -; J gene: TRBJ2-1; CDR3 length: 17; CDR3 protein: CASSIVGASSSYNEQFF; CDR3 DNA: TGTGCCAGTAGTATCGTGGGAGCTTCGAGCTCCTACAATGAGCAGTTCTTC
clone size: -; V gene: TRBV5-6; D gene: TRBD1; J gene: TRBJ2-2; CDR3 length: 17; CDR3 protein: CASSFGRGWVNTGELFF; CDR3 DNA: TGTGCCAGCAGCTTCGGCAGGGGGTGGGTGAACACCGGGGAGCTGTTTTTT
clone size: -; V gene: TRBV7-9; D gene: -; J gene: TRBJ2-7; CDR3 length: 15; CDR3 protein: CASSNTRQASYEQYF; CDR3 DNA: TGTGCCAGCAGCAATACCCGACAGGCCTCCTACGAGCAGTACTTC
clone size: -; V gene: TRBV20-1; D gene: -; J gene: TRBJ2-7; CDR3 length: 11; CDR3 protein: CSAPLGYEQYF; CDR3 DNA: TGCAGTGCCCCTCTAGGATACGAGCAGTACTTC
clone size: -; V gene: TRBV5-1; D gene: TRBD1; J gene: TRBJ2-7; CDR3 length: 14; CDR3 protein: CASSYGTGGYEQYF; CDR3 DNA: TGCGCCAGCAGCTACGGGACAGGGGGCTACGAGCAGTACTTC